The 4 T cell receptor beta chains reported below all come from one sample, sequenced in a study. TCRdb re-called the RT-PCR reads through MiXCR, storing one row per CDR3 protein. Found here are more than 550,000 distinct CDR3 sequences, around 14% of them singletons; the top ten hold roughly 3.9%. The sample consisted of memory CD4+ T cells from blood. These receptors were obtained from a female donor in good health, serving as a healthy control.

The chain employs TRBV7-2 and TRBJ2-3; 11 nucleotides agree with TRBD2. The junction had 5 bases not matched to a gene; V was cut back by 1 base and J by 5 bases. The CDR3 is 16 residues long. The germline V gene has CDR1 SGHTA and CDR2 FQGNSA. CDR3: CASSLVVAGGQDTQYF. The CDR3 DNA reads TGTGCCAGCAGCTTAGTAGTAGCGGGAGGGCAAGATACGCAGTATTTT.

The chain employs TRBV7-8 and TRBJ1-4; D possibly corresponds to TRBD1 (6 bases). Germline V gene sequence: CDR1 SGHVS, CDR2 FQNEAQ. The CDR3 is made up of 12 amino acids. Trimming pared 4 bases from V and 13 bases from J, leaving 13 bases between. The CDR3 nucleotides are TGTGCCAGCAGCTCCGTGACAGGTGGACTGTTTTTT. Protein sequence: CASSSVTGGLFF.

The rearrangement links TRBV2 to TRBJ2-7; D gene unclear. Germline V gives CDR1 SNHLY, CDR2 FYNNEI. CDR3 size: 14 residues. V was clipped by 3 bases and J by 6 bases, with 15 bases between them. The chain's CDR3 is CASSDSLTVGEQYF. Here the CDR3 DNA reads TGTGCCAGCAGTGACAGCCTTACCGTGGGCGAGCAGTACTTC.

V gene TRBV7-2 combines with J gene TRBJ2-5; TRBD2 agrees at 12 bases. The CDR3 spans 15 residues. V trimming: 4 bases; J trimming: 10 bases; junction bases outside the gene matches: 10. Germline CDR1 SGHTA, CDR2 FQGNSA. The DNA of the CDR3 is TGTGCCAGCAGCTGGGGACTAGCGGGCATCCCGGACCAGTACTTC. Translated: CASSWGLAGIPDQYF.